The next 32 T cell receptor beta chains were all read from a single sample in a study of human T cells and chemical hapten exposure. Stated time point: patch test 1, 2 weeks after DPC sensitization. The sample's treatment: therapeutic diphenylcyclopropenone sensitization with weekly scalp DPC. The total RNA was obtained from whole blood that was not fractionated. Using its own MiXCR run on the RACE reads, TCRdb lists one record per CDR3 protein. The sample holds roughly 38,000 distinct CDR3 sequences, 4% seen once. This material consisted of whole blood, taken in connection with sensitization to the hapten diphenylcyclopropenone (DPC). Receptors were obtained from a man aged 50 or older with alopecia areata. Some clones in this sample may be carry-over from other donors' samples.

With respect to this clonotype: A much larger clone is a single base away; this may be a read error. V and J are TRBV6-1 and TRBJ2-2, with 7 bases that match TRBD1. The V gene's germline CDR1 is MNHNS and CDR2 SASEGT. This CDR3 has 15 amino acids. The CDR3 nucleotides are TGTGCCAGCAGTATGACAGGGCTGGGCACCGGGGAGCCGTTTTTT. Translating gives CASSMTGLGTGEPFF.

This clonotype was detected many times. The chain recombines TRBV30 with TRBJ2-5, with no clear D. This CDR3 is built from 12 residues. Germline V lookup: CDR1 GTSNPN, CDR2 SVGIG (reference sequence). Deletions cut 1 base from V and 6 bases from J, with 9 bases between. CDR3 coding DNA: TGTGCCTGGAGTGGGAATGCGAAGACCCAGTACTTC. Translating gives CAWSGNAKTQYF.

V and J are TRBV9 and TRBJ2-7; 8 bases are a match to TRBD2. V lost 0 bases and J lost 5; bases outside the gene matches: 7. Germline CDR1 SGDLS, CDR2 YYNGEE. The CDR3 is 15 amino acids. CDR3 nucleotide sequence: TGTGCCAGCAGCGTAGCGGGAGGGATTCTTGACGAGCAGTACTTC. Its protein is CASSVAGGILDEQYF.

With regard to this clonotype: Just one base apart from a much larger clone, this may be a read error. The chain carries TRBV5-6 and TRBJ1-4; TRBD1 is a possible D gene (5 bases). The CDR3 extends over 15 amino acids. Germline assignment: CDR1 SGHDT and CDR2 YYEEEE. CDR3 in amino acids: CASSRPGWLDEKLIF. CDR3 in DNA: TGTGCCAGCAGCAGACCAGGGTGGTTAGATGAAAAACTGATTTTT. The full variable domain, with the rest looked up from reference TRBV5-6 and TRBJ1-4, is DAGVTQSPTHLIKTRGQQVTLRCSPKSGHDTVSWYQQALGQGPQFIFQYYEEEERQRGNFPDRFSGHQFPNYSSELNVNALLLGDSALYLCASSRPGWLDEKLIFGSGTQLSVL.

The CDR3 bases are TGTGCCAGCAGTTACTCTACTAGCGGGAGGACCCTTTCCTACGAGCAGTACTTC. Protein sequence: CASSYSTSGRTLSYEQYF. The rearrangement joins TRBV6-5 to TRBJ2-7; 12 bases map to TRBD2. CDR3 length equals 18 residues. After removal of 0 bases from V and 1 base from J, the junction contained 7 bases not matched to a gene. The germline V gene has CDR1 MNHEY and CDR2 SVGAGI.

This clonotype turned up a few times. The chain has TRBV11-2 and TRBJ2-3; tentative D call: TRBD2 (5 bases). Germline V gives CDR1 SGHAT, CDR2 FQNNGV. The CDR3 totals 16 residues. Trimming removed 4 bases at V and 5 bases at J, with 19 bases between. CDR3 sequence (DNA): TGTGCCAGCAGCTCCCTTGGCGGGCCCCCAGAAGATACGCAGTATTTT. Translated: CASSSLGGPPEDTQYF.

The table lists this clonotype with many counts. The chain's CDR3 is CASSPNTAHPGNTIYF. For the CDR3, the DNA is TGCGCCAGCAGCCCTAACACAGCTCACCCTGGAAACACCATATATTTT. V gene TRBV5-1 combines with J gene TRBJ1-3; no firm D call. V was pared by 4 bases and J by 2 bases, with 16 bases between. The germline CDR1 and CDR2 sequences are SGHRS and YFSETQ. The CDR3 extends over 16 amino acids. Filled out from reference TRBV5-1 and TRBJ1-3, the complete variable domain reads KAGVTQTPRYLIKTRGQQVTLSCSPISGHRSVSWYQQTPGQGLQFLFEYFSETQRNKGNFPGRFSGRQFSNSRSEMNVSTLELGDSALYLCASSPNTAHPGNTIYFGEGSWLTVV.

This clonotype was observed many times. This chain joins TRBV9 and TRBJ2-3; 12 nucleotides agree with TRBD2. CDR1 and CDR2 (germline): SGDLS, YYNGEE. The junction had 2 bases not matched to a gene; V was cut back by 4 bases and J by 2 bases. The CDR3 consists of 15 residues. The CDR3 DNA reads TGTGCCAGCAGCAGGACTAGCGGGGTCACAGATACGCAGTATTTT. This sequence encodes CASSRTSGVTDTQYF.

The rearrangement uses TRBV2 and TRBJ1-4; tentative D call: TRBD1 (6 bases). V was trimmed by 8 bases and J by 8 bases, leaving 18 bases between them. This CDR3 is 14 amino acids long. The germline V gene encodes CDR1 SNHLY and CDR2 FYNNEI. CDR3 region: CASLNGGLSEKLFF. The CDR3 region has the DNA TGTGCCAGCCTGAACGGGGGGCTGTCGGAAAAACTGTTTTTT.

This clonotype was observed a handful of times. The chain has TRBV29-1 and TRBJ1-2; 7 nucleotides agree with TRBD1. Germline loops: CDR1 SQVTM, CDR2 ANQGSEA. CDR3 size: 13 residues. The trim removed 0 bases at V and 13 bases at J, leaving 11 bases unmatched. The CDR3 nucleotides read TGCAGCGTTGAAGATCCCACGACAGGGCCTTTCACCTTC. As protein: CSVEDPTTGPFTF.

This clonotype was seen at least ten times. The V and J genes are TRBV6-5 and TRBJ1-1; 7 bases are shared with TRBD1. Looked up from germline, CDR1 is MNHEY and CDR2 is SVGAGI. After removal of 7 bases from V and 0 bases from J, the junction contained 5 bases not matched to a gene. The CDR3 extends over 14 amino acids. In DNA, the CDR3 is TGTGCCAGCATCGCCGGGACAGTGAACACTGAAGCTTTCTTT. Translation gives CASIAGTVNTEAFF.

This clonotype occurred many times. The V and J genes are TRBV30 and TRBJ2-2; possible D gene TRBD2, 6 bases. The germline CDR1 and CDR2 sequences are GTSNPN and SVGIG (reference sequence). The CDR3 has 13 amino acids. CDR3 nucleotides: TGTGCGACCGGGACTCACCTCACCGGGGAGCTGTTTTTT. The encoded protein is CATGTHLTGELFF.

This clonotype has just a few counts. This chain connects TRBV7-2 to TRBJ2-6; D not certain. V lost 4 bases to trimming and J lost 0 bases, with 4 bases between them. The CDR3 is 14 residues long. CDR1 SGHTA and CDR2 FQGNSA come from the germline V gene. CDR3 in amino acids: CASSSDSGANVLTF. The CDR3 nucleotides read TGTGCCAGCAGCTCCGACTCTGGGGCCAACGTCCTGACTTTC.

This clonotype was seen ten or more times. The chain recombines TRBV27 with TRBJ2-7; D is uncertain. CDR1 and CDR2 from the germline V gene are MNHEY and SMNVEV (reference sequence). Deletions cut 7 bases from V and 10 bases from J, with 20 bases between. This CDR3 spans 13 amino acids. The CDR3 sequence is CASNKATPVPQYF. CDR3 DNA sequence: TGTGCCAGCAATAAGGCCACTCCGGTCCCCCAGTACTTC.

This clonotype was counted only a few times. The chain recombines TRBV10-1 with TRBJ2-1; D is ambiguous. V dropped 6 bases and J dropped 0 bases, with 12 bases sitting between them. Germline V gene sequence: CDR1 WNHNN, CDR2 SYGVQD (reference sequence). The CDR3 has 15 residues. The CDR3 DNA sequence: TGCGCCAGCAGCCCCGGCCGCCGCTCCTACAATGAGCAGTTCTTC. It encodes CASSPGRRSYNEQFF.

This clonotype was observed many times. The chain has TRBV11-2 and TRBJ2-7; D is undetermined. V was trimmed by 5 bases and J by 6 bases, leaving 11 bases between them. The CDR3 spans 12 residues. Germline CDR1 reads SGHAT; CDR2 reads FQNNGV. The CDR3 nucleotides read TGTGCCAGCAGCCGTACGGAGATCGAGCAGTACTTC. As protein: CASSRTEIEQYF.

This clonotype was counted many times. The chain couples TRBV9 to TRBJ2-2; TRBD2 aligns across 7 bases. The J segment lost 0 bases and the V segment lost 0 bases, leaving 2 bases of the junction unmatched. This CDR3 comprises 16 residues. The V gene's germline CDR1 is SGDLS and CDR2 YYNGEE. The CDR3 DNA reads as TGTGCCAGCAGCGTAGGAAGCGGGACGAACACCGGGGAGCTGTTTTTT. It is translated as CASSVGSGTNTGELFF.

In its sample, this clonotype was seen many times. The chain has TRBV18 and TRBJ2-7, with 13 nucleotides matching TRBD2. Unmatched junction bases numbered 7, after V lost 4 bases and J lost 7 bases. Germline values: CDR1 KGHSH, CDR2 LQKENI. This CDR3 region has 15 residues. CDR3 sequence reads: CASSRPELAGGEQYF. CDR3 sequence (DNA): TGTGCCAGCTCACGCCCGGAACTAGCGGGAGGGGAGCAGTACTTC.

The sample holds a few counts of this clonotype. The chain combines TRBV7-3 with TRBJ2-5, with D perhaps matching TRBD1 (6 bases). Germline CDR1 reads SGHTA; CDR2 reads FQGTGA. The CDR3 is 15 residues long. The V end lost 5 bases, the J end lost 3 bases, and 16 bases lay between the germline ends. This chain's CDR3 is CASSPPGRGKETQYF. Here the CDR3 DNA reads TGTGCCAGCAGCCCCCCCGGTAGGGGGAAAGAGACCCAGTACTTC.

This clonotype appeared many times. V usage is TRBV24-1 and J usage is TRBJ2-2; 8 positions match TRBD1. Germline CDR1 and CDR2: KGHDR and SFDVKD. The CDR3 consists of 15 residues. The V and J ends lost 5 bases and 7 bases, in that order; junction bases with no gene match: 8. CDR3 sequence (DNA): TGTGCCACCAGTGCCGCGGACAGGGCGGGCGGGGAGCTGTTTTTT. It yields the protein CATSAADRAGGELFF.

The table lists this clonotype with many counts. The chain carries TRBV20-1 and TRBJ2-7; TRBD2 might be the D (5 bases). CDR3 length equals 15 residues. V gave up 6 bases and J gave up 3 bases, with 21 bases separating them. Germline CDR1 reads DFQATT; CDR2 reads SNEGSKA (reference sequence). The CDR3 nucleotides read TGCAGTGCCGACCCTAGCAGGTCGGGGAGCTACGAGCAGTACTTC. Translating it yields CSADPSRSGSYEQYF.

The sample holds many counts of this clonotype. This CDR3 is CASSSPTQGTHYGYTF. The CDR3 DNA reads TGTGCCAGCAGCTCCCCCACACAGGGGACCCACTATGGCTACACCTTC. The chain links TRBV21-1 to TRBJ1-2; TRBD1, the D gene given by the table, was not confirmed from the DNA. TRBV21-1 is a documented pseudogene. The CDR3 contains 16 residues.

With regard to this clonotype: A far larger clone is one nucleotide away, so this likely arose from a read error. This chain uses TRBV6-1 with TRBJ2-3; a weak D match, TRBD2 (5 bases). From germline, CDR1 is MNHNS and CDR2 SASEGT. The CDR3 runs 11 residues. CDR3 bases: TGTGCCAGCAGTCTGGGAGATATGCAGTATTTT. It is translated as CASSLGDMQYF.

This clonotype came up many times. The V call is TRBV4-1, the J call TRBJ2-5; D is undetermined. V was clipped by 2 bases and J by 1 base, with 14 bases between them. Germline V gene sequence: CDR1 MGHRA, CDR2 YSYEKL. The CDR3 totals 16 residues. DNA for the CDR3: TGCGCCAGCAGCCAAAGGGCGGAGAGAGTCCAAGAGACCCAGTACTTC. Residues: CASSQRAERVQETQYF.

In this sample, this clonotype turned up a few times. The rearrangement uses TRBV12-3 or TRBV12-4 and TRBJ2-7; maybe TRBD1 (6 bases). V gave up 6 bases and J gave up 2 bases, with 8 bases separating them. This CDR3 is 12 amino acids long. CDR3 nucleotide sequence: TGTGCCAGCAGGAGGGGGACCTACGAGCAGTACTTC. It codes for CASRRGTYEQYF.

This clonotype has ten or more counts. V is TRBV7-7 and J is TRBJ2-5; 10 nucleotides agree with TRBD2. CDR1 is SSHAT, CDR2 FNYEAQ, per germline (reference sequence). The V gene end was trimmed by 5 bases and the J gene end by 3 bases; junction bases not matched to a gene: 9. CDR3 length: 16 residues. Here the CDR3 DNA reads TGTGCCAGCAGCCCAAAGGGGAGCGGGAGGGAAGAGACCCAGTACTTC. Its protein is CASSPKGSGREETQYF.

This clonotype has ten or more counts. The rearrangement joins TRBV12-3 or TRBV12-4 to TRBJ1-5, with TRBD1 identical over 9 bases. V trimming: 6 bases; J trimming: 9 bases; junction bases outside the gene matches: 6. The CDR3 length is 13 residues. CDR3 amino acids: CASRPGQGGPQHF. The CDR3 nucleotides read TGTGCCAGCAGGCCGGGACAGGGCGGGCCCCAGCATTTT.

This clonotype was recorded many times. The J gene is TRBJ2-7, the V gene TRBV27; D tentatively reads TRBD1 or TRBD2 (6 bases each). This CDR3 contains 13 residues. Germline V gene sequence: CDR1 MNHEY, CDR2 SMNVEV (reference sequence). The germline V and J ends were trimmed by 2 bases and 4 bases, with 9 bases remaining between them. The CDR3 region has the DNA TGTGCCAGCAGTTTAGGGGGGCCTTACGAGCAGTACTTC. Translation gives CASSLGGPYEQYF.

The chain is built from TRBV7-2 and TRBJ2-2; D might be TRBD1 (6 bases). This CDR3 is built from 14 residues. Germline V gene data show CDR1 as SGHTA and CDR2 as FQGNSA. V was trimmed by 7 bases and J by 4 bases, leaving 13 bases between them. CDR3 DNA: TGTGCCAGCACTACTACAGGGTCCACCGGGGAGCTGTTTTTT. Its translation is CASTTTGSTGELFF.

This clonotype appeared many times. V and J are TRBV20-1 and TRBJ2-6; D call uncertain. The V end lost 6 bases, the J end lost 0 bases, and 9 bases lay between the germline ends. The CDR3 sequence is 14 residues long. Germline V gene sequence: CDR1 DFQATT, CDR2 SNEGSKA (reference sequence). CDR3 coding DNA: TGCAGTGCCTCCAGCGACTCTGGGGCCAACGTCCTGACTTTC. Amino acid sequence: CSASSDSGANVLTF.

The chain uses TRBV11-2 and TRBJ1-4; D remains unclear. CDR3 length equals 12 residues. V was shortened by 3 bases and J by 9 bases, with 8 bases between the two germline ends. Germline CDR1 and CDR2: SGHAT and FQNNGV. The CDR3 reads CASSFEGQKLFF. As DNA, the CDR3 is TGTGCCAGCAGCTTCGAGGGTCAAAAACTGTTTTTT.

This clonotype has a count of ten or more. In nucleotides, the CDR3 is TGTGCCAGTAGTATATTCCTAGCGGGAGGTCCTAGTGCCTACAATGAGCAGTTCTTC. It encodes CASSIFLAGGPSAYNEQFF. The chain combines TRBV19 with TRBJ2-1; 11 bases align to TRBD2. CDR3 length: 19 amino acids. Trimming took 2 bases from V and 2 from J; bases not matched to a gene: 11. The germline V gene encodes CDR1 LNHDA and CDR2 SQIVND (reference sequence).